This T cell receptor (beta chain) was identified in a study of STAT3 mutations in large granular lymphocyte leukemia. General study points: In several patients, dominant TCR clone burden exceeded STAT3 mutant burden. Variable sampling intervals and differing treatment regimens complicated linking therapy response to TCR clonal burden changes. No sample exists from the first appearance of each clone. Every T-cell large granular lymphocyte leukemia patient had at least one immunodominant TCR beta clonotype. In about 30% of the 18 patients, new TCR clonotypes emerged after therapy.

Germline V gives CDR1 SEHNR, CDR2 FQNEAQ (reference sequence). Trimming pared 2 bases from V and 4 bases from J, leaving 5 bases between. The CDR3 runs to 12 residues. Repertoires were generated with immunoSEQ multiplex PCR, while TCRdb's copy carries only in-frame clones and drops some. Among tens of thousands of clones, 70% to 90% were seen once, and the ten largest hold 0.35% to 0.5%. In the case of this clone: What it binds is unknown.

The sequence was obtained from a human donor with T large granular lymphocyte leukemia. Some clones in this sample may be carry-over from other donors' samples. The source material was PBMCs. The chain carries TRBV7-9 and TRBJ1-1; no firm D call. The CDR3 DNA reads TGTGCCAGCAGCTTAATGGGCACTGAAGCTTTCTTT. Its protein product is CASSLMGTEAFF.